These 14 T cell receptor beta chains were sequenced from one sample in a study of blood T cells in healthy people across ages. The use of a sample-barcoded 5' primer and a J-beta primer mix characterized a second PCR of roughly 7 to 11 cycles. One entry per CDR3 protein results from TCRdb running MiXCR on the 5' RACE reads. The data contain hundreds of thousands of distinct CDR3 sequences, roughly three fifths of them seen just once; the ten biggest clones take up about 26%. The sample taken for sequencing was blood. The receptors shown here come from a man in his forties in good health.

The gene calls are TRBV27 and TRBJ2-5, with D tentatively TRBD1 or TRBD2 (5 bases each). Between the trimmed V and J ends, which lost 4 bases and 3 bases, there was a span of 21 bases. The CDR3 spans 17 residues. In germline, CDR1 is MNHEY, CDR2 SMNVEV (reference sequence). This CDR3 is CASSSGERQGVEETQYF. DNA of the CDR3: TGTGCCAGCAGTTCCGGCGAGCGGCAGGGAGTCGAAGAGACCCAGTACTTC.

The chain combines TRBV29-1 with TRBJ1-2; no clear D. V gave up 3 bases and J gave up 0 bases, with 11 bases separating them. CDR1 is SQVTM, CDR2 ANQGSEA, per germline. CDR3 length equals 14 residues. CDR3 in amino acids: CSVEVGNPNYGYTF. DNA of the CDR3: TGCAGCGTTGAGGTGGGGAACCCTAACTATGGCTACACCTTC.

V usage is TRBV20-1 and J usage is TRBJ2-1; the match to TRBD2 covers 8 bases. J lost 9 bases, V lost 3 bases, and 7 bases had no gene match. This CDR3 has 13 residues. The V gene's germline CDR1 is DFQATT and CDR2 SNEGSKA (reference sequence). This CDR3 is CSASGGRRTEQFF. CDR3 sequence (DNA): TGCAGTGCTAGCGGCGGGAGGAGAACTGAGCAGTTCTTC.

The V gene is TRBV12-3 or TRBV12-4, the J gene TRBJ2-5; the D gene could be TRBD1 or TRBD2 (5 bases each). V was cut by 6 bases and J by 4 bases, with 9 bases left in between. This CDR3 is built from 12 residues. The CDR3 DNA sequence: TGTGCCAGCAGCCGAGGGGTAGAGACCCAGTACTTC. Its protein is CASSRGVETQYF.

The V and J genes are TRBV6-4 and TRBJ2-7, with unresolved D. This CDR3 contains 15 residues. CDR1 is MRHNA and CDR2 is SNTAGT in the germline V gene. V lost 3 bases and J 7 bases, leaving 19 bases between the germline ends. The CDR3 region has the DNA TGTGCCAGCAGTGAACGCCTAACGTTAGCCGGAGAGCAGTACTTC. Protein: CASSERLTLAGEQYF.

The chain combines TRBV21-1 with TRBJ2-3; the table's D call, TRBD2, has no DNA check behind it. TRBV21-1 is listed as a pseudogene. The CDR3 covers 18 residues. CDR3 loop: CASSPWLAGGPGTDTQYF. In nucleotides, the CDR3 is TGTGCCAGCAGCCCTTGGCTGGCGGGGGGGCCCGGCACAGATACGCAGTATTTT.

The CDR3 is CASSVATSGVDTQYF. The CDR3 region has the DNA TGTGCCAGCAGCGTAGCAACTAGCGGGGTGGATACGCAGTATTTT. The V and J genes are TRBV9 and TRBJ2-3, with TRBD2 identical over 10 bases. Losses at the gene ends were 0 bases for V and 6 bases for J; bases not matched to a gene: 4. This CDR3 spans 15 amino acids. Germline loops: CDR1 SGDLS, CDR2 YYNGEE.

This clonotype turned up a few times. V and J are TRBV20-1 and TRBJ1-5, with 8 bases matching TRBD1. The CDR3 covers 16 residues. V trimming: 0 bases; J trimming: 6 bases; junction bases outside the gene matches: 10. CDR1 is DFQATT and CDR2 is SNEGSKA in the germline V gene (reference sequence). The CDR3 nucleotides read TGCAGTGCTAGAGATAGGAGGACAGGGTGGGGTCAGCCCCAGCATTTT. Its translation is CSARDRRTGWGQPQHF.

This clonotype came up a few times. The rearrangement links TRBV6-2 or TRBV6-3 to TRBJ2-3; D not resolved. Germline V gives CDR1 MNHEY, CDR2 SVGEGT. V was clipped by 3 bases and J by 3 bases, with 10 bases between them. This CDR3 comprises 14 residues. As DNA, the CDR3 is TGTGCCAGCAGTTATGGTCGGAGAACAGATACGCAGTATTTT. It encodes CASSYGRRTDTQYF.

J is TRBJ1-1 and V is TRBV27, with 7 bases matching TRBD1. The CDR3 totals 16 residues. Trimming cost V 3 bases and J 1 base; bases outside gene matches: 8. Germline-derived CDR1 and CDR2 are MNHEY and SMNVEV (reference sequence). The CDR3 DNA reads TGTGCCAGCAGTTTTAGTGGTCGGACAGGGAACACTGAAGCTTTCTTT. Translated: CASSFSGRTGNTEAFF.

CDR3 DNA: TGCAGTGCTAGAGGCTGGGCCCATGAGTACTTC. It codes for CSARGWAHEYF. The rearrangement uses TRBV20-1 and TRBJ2-4; no firm D call. V was cut by 1 base and J by 14 bases, with 12 bases left in between. The CDR3 covers 11 residues. CDR1 and CDR2 from the germline V gene are DFQATT and SNEGSKA (reference sequence).

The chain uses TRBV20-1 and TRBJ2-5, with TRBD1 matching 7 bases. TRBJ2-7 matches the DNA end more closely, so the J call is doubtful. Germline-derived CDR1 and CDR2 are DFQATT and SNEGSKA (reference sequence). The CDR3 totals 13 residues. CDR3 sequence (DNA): TGCAGTGCTACCGGGACAGTCGGCTACGAGCAGTACTTC. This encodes CSATGTVGYEQYF.

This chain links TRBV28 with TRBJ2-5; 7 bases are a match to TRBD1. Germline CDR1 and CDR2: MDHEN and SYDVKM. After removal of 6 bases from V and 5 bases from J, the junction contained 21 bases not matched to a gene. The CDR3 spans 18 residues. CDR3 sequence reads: CASRLRTGYRFKEETQYF. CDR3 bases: TGTGCCAGCAGACTTCGGACAGGCTATCGATTTAAAGAGGAGACCCAGTACTTC.

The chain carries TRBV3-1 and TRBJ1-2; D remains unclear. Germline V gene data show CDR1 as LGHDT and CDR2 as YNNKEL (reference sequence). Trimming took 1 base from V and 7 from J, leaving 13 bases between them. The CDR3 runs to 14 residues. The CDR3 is CASSQGSDVGGYTF. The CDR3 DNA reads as TGTGCCAGCAGCCAAGGCAGCGATGTTGGTGGCTACACCTTC.